Here is one TCR beta chain with its context. Time point given: peripheral blood 6 weeks after treatment start. Patients were diagnosed with urothelial carcinoma, either locally advanced or metastatic. This entry belongs to a study of PD-L1 blockade in urothelial cancer. Across the whole study: Blood analysis occurred 3 weeks (second dose) and 6 weeks after treatment start.

V lost 4 bases and J lost 10; bases outside the gene matches: 12. This CDR3 is built from 16 residues. The V gene's germline CDR1 is MNHNS and CDR2 SASEGT. The templates were synthetic TCR analogs, and they were spiked into each PCR. TCRdb's copy holds only in-frame clones and misses some; the assay was immunoSEQ multiplex PCR. The sample lists about 120,000 clones, approximately 90% occurring once. This chain connects TRBV6-1 to TRBJ1-6; 8 bases are shared with TRBD1. This receptor was identified in a man in his sixties with urothelial cancer. This material consisted of PBMCs, taken around atezolizumab (anti-PD-L1) treatment. As DNA, the CDR3 is TGTGCCAGCAGTGGTCAACAGGGGGAAATGCGGTCACCCCTCCACTTT. It is translated as CASSGQQGEMRSPLHF.